This entry lists 26 T cell receptor beta chains sequenced from one sample in a study of OX40 agonist ivuxolimab in advanced cancers. TCRdb's table, derived via immunoSEQ multiplex PCR, lists solely in-frame clones and lacks some. The sample lists 45,000 to 50,000 clones; roughly 93% were seen once. The sample consisted of CD4+ or CD8+ T cells sorted from blood, taken in a trial of the OX40 agonist ivuxolimab. Receptors originate from an adult with an advanced solid tumor such as melanoma, head and neck, liver or kidney cancer.

CDR3 amino acids: CATSREGQLNEKLFF. The CDR3 DNA reads TGTGCCACCAGCAGGGAGGGACAGCTTAATGAAAAACTGTTTTTT. The V call is TRBV15, the J call TRBJ1-4; 7 nucleotides align to TRBD1. The V segment lost 3 bases and the J segment 4 bases; nucleotides outside the gene matches: 5. Germline loops: CDR1 LNHNV, CDR2 YYDKDF (reference sequence). CDR3 length equals 15 residues.

The chain combines TRBV5-6 with TRBJ2-3; 8 nucleotides align to TRBD1. The CDR3 spans 15 residues. The germline gives CDR1 SGHDT, CDR2 YYEEEE. With 4 bases clipped from V and 3 bases from J, the junction kept 7 bases outside the gene matches. Here the CDR3 reads CASSQSTGVTDTQYF. CDR3 in DNA: TGTGCCAGCAGCCAATCGACAGGGGTTACAGATACGCAGTATTTT. Based on the CDR3 plus reference TRBV5-6 and TRBJ2-3, the full variable domain is DAGVTQSPTHLIKTRGQQVTLRCSPKSGHDTVSWYQQALGQGPQFIFQYYEEEERQRGNFPDRFSGHQFPNYSSELNVNALLLGDSALYLCASSQSTGVTDTQYFGPGTRLTVL.

This chain joins TRBV4-1 and TRBJ1-4, with D tentatively TRBD1 (5 bases). Germline CDR1 reads MGHRA; CDR2 reads YSYEKL. The CDR3 has 16 residues. V lost 3 bases and J 7 bases, leaving 18 bases between the germline ends. CDR3 in DNA: TGCGCCAGCAGCCAGAGGACACCCTTTATGGGTGAAAAACTGTTTTTT. Protein product: CASSQRTPFMGEKLFF.

The DNA for the CDR3 is TGCAGCGTTGTAAGACAGGGAGAGGAGCAGTACTTC. Translated: CSVVRQGEEQYF. The rearrangement links TRBV29-1 to TRBJ2-7, with 7 bases aligning to TRBD1. Germline values: CDR1 SQVTM, CDR2 ANQGSEA. The CDR3 is 12 amino acids. J gave up 7 bases and V 4 bases, and 7 bases lay outside the gene matches.

This sequence joins TRBV2 and TRBJ2-7; D is possibly TRBD2 (6 bases). Per germline, CDR1 SNHLY and CDR2 FYNNEI. V gave up 7 bases and J gave up 1 base, with 14 bases separating them. The CDR3 length is 14 residues. The CDR3 coding sequence is TGTGCCAGCACTCCGGGACTCCTTTCCTACGAGCAGTACTTC. Encoded protein: CASTPGLLSYEQYF.

V and J are TRBV5-6 and TRBJ2-5, with D perhaps matching TRBD1 or TRBD2 (5 bases each). The germline V gene encodes CDR1 SGHDT and CDR2 YYEEEE. The CDR3 has 15 residues. Deletions cut 4 bases from V and 5 bases from J, with 18 bases between. Here the CDR3 reads CASSEGPRMGETQYF. CDR3 DNA sequence: TGTGCCAGCAGCGAGGGACCAAGGATGGGGGAGACCCAGTACTTC.

The genes are TRBV4-2 and TRBJ2-7, with D maybe TRBD1 (6 bases). CDR3 size: 13 residues. V was pared by 0 bases and J by 6 bases, with 9 bases between. CDR1 is LGHNA, CDR2 YNFKEQ, per germline. The CDR3 protein is CASSQDSGVEQYF. The CDR3 DNA is TGTGCCAGCAGCCAAGACTCAGGGGTCGAGCAGTACTTC.

V gene TRBV5-1 combines with J gene TRBJ2-1; the match to TRBD1 covers 10 bases. The V and J ends lost 2 bases and 5 bases, in that order; junction bases with no gene match: 7. Germline V gene data show CDR1 as SGHRS and CDR2 as YFSETQ. CDR3 length: 16 amino acids. The CDR3 DNA reads as TGCGCCAGCAGCTTATCGCGGACAGGGGGTAACAATGAGCAGTTCTTC. Translation gives CASSLSRTGGNNEQFF. The variable domain in full, completed from reference TRBV5-1 and TRBJ2-1, reads KAGVTQTPRYLIKTRGQQVTLSCSPISGHRSVSWYQQTPGQGLQFLFEYFSETQRNKGNFPGRFSGRQFSNSRSEMNVSTLELGDSALYLCASSLSRTGGNNEQFFGPGTRLTVL.

The chain carries TRBV21-1 and TRBJ1-2; TRBD1 is the table's D call, not checked against the DNA. TRBV21-1 is given as a pseudogene. CDR3 length: 13 amino acids. CDR3 bases: TGTGCCAGCAGCGGGCAGTATCTCTATGGCTACACCTTC. As protein: CASSGQYLYGYTF.

This clone came up a few times. The CDR3 spells CASRLTSGTSYNEQFF. The CDR3 region has the DNA TGTGCCAGCAGGTTGACTAGCGGGACTTCTTACAATGAGCAGTTCTTC. This chain uses TRBV6-6 with TRBJ2-1; 11 bases map to TRBD2. Germline CDR1 MNHNY, CDR2 SVGAGI (reference sequence). J gave up 4 bases and V 6 bases, and 8 bases lay outside the gene matches. The CDR3 runs to 16 residues.

The J gene is TRBJ2-2, the V gene TRBV5-6; D not resolved. V lost 7 bases and J 5 bases, leaving 15 bases between the germline ends. Germline lookup yields CDR1 SGHDT and CDR2 YYEEEE. The CDR3 contains 14 residues. The DNA of the CDR3 is TGTGCCAGCTATAAATGGGGTTCTACCGGGGAGCTGTTTTTT. Amino acid sequence: CASYKWGSTGELFF.

The V gene is TRBV7-9, the J gene TRBJ2-7; the D gene is possibly TRBD1 (6 bases). CDR3 length: 15 residues. The germline gives CDR1 SEHNR, CDR2 FQNEAQ (reference sequence). Between the trimmed V and J ends, which lost 5 bases and 1 base, there was a span of 15 bases. The CDR3 loop reads CASSPWDNPSYEQYF. CDR3 coding DNA: TGTGCCAGCAGCCCTTGGGACAACCCATCCTACGAGCAGTACTTC. Supplemented by reference TRBV7-9 and TRBJ2-7, the full variable domain reads DTGVSQNPRHKITKRGQNVTFRCDPISEHNRLYWYRQTLGQGPEFLTYFQNEAQLEKSRLLSDRFSAERPKGSFSTLEIQRTEQGDSAMYLCASSPWDNPSYEQYFGPGTRLTVT.

The CDR3 spells CASSTLGGIEQYF. For the CDR3, the DNA is TGTGCCAGCAGTACCCTCGGCGGGATCGAGCAGTACTTC. The V gene is TRBV27, the J gene TRBJ2-7; a possible D gene is TRBD2 (6 bases). The ends were cut back, 5 bases at V and 6 bases at J, with 14 bases in the middle. This CDR3 region has 13 residues. The germline gives CDR1 MNHEY, CDR2 SMNVEV (reference sequence).

The chain uses TRBV5-1 and TRBJ1-1, with D unclear. The length of the CDR3 is 17 residues. V was shortened by 4 bases and J by 11 bases, with 30 bases between the two germline ends. The germline V gene has CDR1 SGHRS and CDR2 YFSETQ. The CDR3 protein is CASSTSRGGFWSALAFF. CDR3 nucleotide sequence: TGCGCCAGCAGCACCTCTCGGGGAGGATTTTGGTCGGCGTTGGCTTTCTTT.

The genes are TRBV11-3 and TRBJ2-1; 12 bases agree with TRBD1. V was clipped by 4 bases and J by 7 bases; unmatched bases: 5. The CDR3 has 15 residues. Germline lookup yields CDR1 SGHNT and CDR2 YENEEA. CDR3 protein: CASSSGQGAKNEQFF. The CDR3 bases are TGTGCCAGCAGCTCGGGACAGGGGGCTAAGAATGAGCAGTTCTTC.

This clone has only one observation. The chain's CDR3 is CASSHIAGGHYEQYF. The CDR3 coding sequence is TGCGCCAGCAGCCATATAGCGGGGGGGCACTACGAGCAGTACTTC. The V call is TRBV4-1, the J call TRBJ2-7; TRBD2 agrees at 11 bases. Germline CDR1 and CDR2: MGHRA and YSYEKL. The CDR3 loop spans 15 amino acids. V shed 3 bases, J shed 3 bases, and the junction held 4 bases outside the gene matches.

This clone turned up a few times. V gene TRBV4-1 combines with J gene TRBJ2-7, with D hard to call. Between the trimmed V and J ends, which lost 8 bases and 5 bases, there was a span of 19 bases. Germline lookup yields CDR1 MGHRA and CDR2 YSYEKL. This CDR3 has 14 residues. Here the CDR3 DNA reads TGCGCCAGCGCCAACCCGGAACGCCCCAACGAGCAGTACTTC. It is translated as CASANPERPNEQYF.

V usage is TRBV6-5 and J usage is TRBJ2-5, with TRBD1 matching 8 bases. V lost 2 bases, J lost 5 bases, and 10 bases stayed unmatched. The CDR3 contains 16 residues. Germline assignment: CDR1 MNHEY and CDR2 SVGAGI. CDR3 coding DNA: TGTGCCAGCAGTTACACCCCGGACAGGGTAATTGAGACCCAGTACTTC. It is translated as CASSYTPDRVIETQYF.

This rearrangement joins TRBV5-8 to TRBJ1-1; D gene ambiguous. Germline V lookup: CDR1 SGHTS, CDR2 YDEGEE. This CDR3 is 16 amino acids long. Trimming took 3 bases from V and 4 from J, leaving 19 bases between them. The CDR3 DNA reads as TGTGCCAGCAGCTCCCTATTTGGTCCTGGGCGCACTGAAGCTTTCTTT. Protein: CASSSLFGPGRTEAFF.

V and J are TRBV7-9 and TRBJ2-1, with D unresolved. Germline CDR1 and CDR2: SEHNR and FQNEAQ (reference sequence). V was trimmed by 8 bases and J by 0 bases, leaving 8 bases between them. The CDR3 sequence is 13 residues long. The CDR3 protein is CASRLSSYNEQFF. The CDR3 bases are TGTGCCAGCCGATTGAGCTCCTACAATGAGCAGTTCTTC.

The chain recombines TRBV11-2 with TRBJ2-2; unclear D gene. The CDR3 is 11 residues long. Germline CDR1 SGHAT, CDR2 FQNNGV. Trimming cost V 7 bases and J 3 bases, with 3 bases left between them. As DNA, the CDR3 is TGTGCCAGCACCTACACCGGGGAGCTGTTTTTT. Encoded protein: CASTYTGELFF.

The chain has TRBV28 and TRBJ2-5, with D unresolved. Germline loops: CDR1 MDHEN, CDR2 SYDVKM. Trimming removed 4 bases at V and 5 bases at J, with 11 bases between. The CDR3 loop spans 13 amino acids. The CDR3 DNA reads TGTGCCAGCAGTTCGAACATAAAGGAGACCCAGTACTTC. This translates into CASSSNIKETQYF.

The chain carries TRBV4-1 and TRBJ2-5; D may be TRBD1 or TRBD2 (5 bases each). Per germline, CDR1 MGHRA and CDR2 YSYEKL. Trimming took off 1 base at V and 3 bases at J, with 6 bases between the two ends. The CDR3 loop spans 13 amino acids. CDR3 in DNA: TGCGCCAGCAGCCAAGGAGGGGAAGAGACCCAGTACTTC. It yields the protein CASSQGGEETQYF.

V and J are TRBV29-1 and TRBJ2-7; D is unresolved. Trimming pared 1 base from V and 6 bases from J, leaving 10 bases between. The CDR3 consists of 12 residues. Germline V gene lookup returns CDR1 SQVTM and CDR2 ANQGSEA. In DNA form, the CDR3 reads TGCAGCGTTGAAGGTTACGCCGCCGAGCAGTACTTC. Protein sequence: CSVEGYAAEQYF.

The genes are TRBV2 and TRBJ2-7; 14 nucleotides line up with TRBD2. With V trimmed by 5 bases and J by 0 bases, 9 bases remained unmatched. There are 18 residues in the CDR3. Germline assignment: CDR1 SNHLY and CDR2 FYNNEI. The CDR3 bases are TGTGCCAGCAGTAATGGACTAGCGGGAGGTAGTCCCTCCTACGAGCAGTACTTC. Translated, it gives CASSNGLAGGSPSYEQYF.

The J gene is TRBJ1-5, the V gene TRBV2, with D possibly being TRBD1 (6 bases). V was trimmed by 3 bases and J by 4 bases, leaving 13 bases between them. The CDR3 loop spans 15 amino acids. CDR1 SNHLY and CDR2 FYNNEI come from the germline V gene. CDR3 residues: CASSESRGGNQPQHF. The CDR3 region has the DNA TGTGCCAGCAGTGAGAGCAGGGGAGGTAATCAGCCCCAGCATTTT. Filled out from reference TRBV2 and TRBJ1-5, the complete variable domain reads EPEVTQTPSHQVTQMGQEVILRCVPISNHLYFYWYRQILGQKVEFLVSFYNNEISEKSEIFDDQFSVERPDGSNFTLKIRSTKLEDSAMYFCASSESRGGNQPQHFGDGTRLSIL.